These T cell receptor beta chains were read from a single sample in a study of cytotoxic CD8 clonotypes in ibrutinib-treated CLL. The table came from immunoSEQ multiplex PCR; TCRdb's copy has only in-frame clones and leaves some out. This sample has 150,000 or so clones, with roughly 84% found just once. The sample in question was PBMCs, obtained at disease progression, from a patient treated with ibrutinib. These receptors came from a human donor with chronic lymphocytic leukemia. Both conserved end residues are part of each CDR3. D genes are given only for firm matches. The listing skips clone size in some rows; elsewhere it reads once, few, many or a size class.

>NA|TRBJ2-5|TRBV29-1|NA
TGCAGCGTTGAAGTTCAAAGGGAGGTCCAGTACTTC
CSVEVQREVQYF
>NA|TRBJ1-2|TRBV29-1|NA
TGCAGCGCTGCGAGCCCGTCCCTATTCGGCTACACCTTC
CSAASPSLFGYTF
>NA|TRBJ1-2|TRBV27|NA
TGTGCCAGCAGTTTCCGGCAGGGTGGCGGCTACACCTTC
CASSFRQGGGYTF
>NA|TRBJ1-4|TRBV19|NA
TGTGCCAGTAGTCCCAATAACCTCGGGAGGGGTGAAAAACTGTTTTTT
CASSPNNLGRGEKLFF
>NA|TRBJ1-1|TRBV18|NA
TGTGCCAGCTCACCAAGCAGTCTGGGCTCCACTGAAGCTTTCTTT
CASSPSSLGSTEAFF
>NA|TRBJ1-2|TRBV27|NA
TGTGCCAGCAGTTCCACAGACCGAGCTACATACTACACCTTC
CASSSTDRATYYTF
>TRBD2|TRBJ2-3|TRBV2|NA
TGTGCCAGCAGGGATCCGGGACTAGCGGGAAGAGATACGCAGTATTTT
CASRDPGLAGRDTQYF
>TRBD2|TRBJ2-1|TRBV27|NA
TGTGCCAGCACGACGGGGGGGAGCTCCTACAATGAGCAGTTCTTC
CASTTGGSSYNEQFF
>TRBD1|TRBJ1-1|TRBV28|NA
TGTGCCAGCAGTAGGGACAGGGGGCGGACTGAAGCTTTCTTT
CASSRDRGRTEAFF
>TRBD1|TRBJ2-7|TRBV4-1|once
TGCGCCAGCAGCCAAGACCTGGACAGGGACTACGAGCAGTACTTC
CASSQDLDRDYEQYF
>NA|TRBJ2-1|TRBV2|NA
TGTGCCAGCAGTGGACCTGGGGATGAGCAGTTCTTC
CASSGPGDEQFF
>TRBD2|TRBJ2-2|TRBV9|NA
TGTGCCAGCAGCGTAGGGAGACTAGCGGGAGTTCCCGGGGAGCTGTTTTTT
CASSVGRLAGVPGELFF
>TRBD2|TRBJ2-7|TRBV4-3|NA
TGCGCCAGCAGCCAAGATAGCGCTAGCGGGGGCATATTAAACTTC
CASSQDSASGGILNF
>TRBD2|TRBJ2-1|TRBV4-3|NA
TGCGCCAGCAGCCAAGCTGGCGGGGGGCCCTACAATGAGCAGTTCTTC
CASSQAGGGPYNEQFF
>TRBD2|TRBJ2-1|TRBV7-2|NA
TGTGCCAGCAGCCTTACATCCGGGACTAGCGGAACCAATGAGCAGTTCTTC
CASSLTSGTSGTNEQFF
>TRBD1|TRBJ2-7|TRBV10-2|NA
TGCGCCAGCAAGGACGGGACAGGTACCTACGAGCAGTACTTC
CASKDGTGTYEQYF
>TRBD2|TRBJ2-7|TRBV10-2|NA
TGCGCCAGCAGTGGTGGGACTAGCGGCTACGAGCAGTACTTC
CASSGGTSGYEQYF
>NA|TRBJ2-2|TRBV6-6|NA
TGTGCCAGCAGCAGGAACTGGGGGCAGAGCACCGGGGAGCTGTTTTTT
CASSRNWGQSTGELFF
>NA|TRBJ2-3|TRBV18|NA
TGTGCCAGCTCTCGAGACGGTAGCACAGATACGCAGTATTTT
CASSRDGSTDTQYF
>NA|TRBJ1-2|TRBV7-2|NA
TGTGCCAGCAGCTTAGCGGGGACGGGTACTGCCTATGGCTACACCTTC
CASSLAGTGTAYGYTF
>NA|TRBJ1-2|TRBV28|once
TGTGCCAGCAGTATATCCTCTAACTATGGCTACACCTTC
CASSISSNYGYTF
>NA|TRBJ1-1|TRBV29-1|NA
TGCAGCGTTGATGTAGGGGATAAGTATGAAGCTTTCTTT
CSVDVGDKYEAFF
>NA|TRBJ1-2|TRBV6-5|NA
TGTGCCAGCAGTGCGGGCTTCAACTATGGCTACACCTTC
CASSAGFNYGYTF
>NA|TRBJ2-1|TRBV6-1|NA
TGTGCCAGCAGTGAAGCTTGGTGGCAGACAAATGAGCAGTTCTTC
CASSEAWWQTNEQFF
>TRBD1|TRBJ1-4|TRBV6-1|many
TGTGCCAGCAGTGAGTCCCAGGGGGGAGGTGAAAAACTGTTTTTT
CASSESQGGGEKLFF
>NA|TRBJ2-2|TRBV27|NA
TGTGCCAGCAGTTTATTGCCTTCCGGGGAGCTGTTTTTT
CASSLLPSGELFF
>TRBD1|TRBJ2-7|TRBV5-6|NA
TGTGCCAGCAGCCAACGGACAGGTTACGAGCAGTACTTC
CASSQRTGYEQYF
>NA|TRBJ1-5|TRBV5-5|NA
TGTGCCAGCAGCTTGTACGACAGTTTAGGGAGTCAGCCCCAGCATTTT
CASSLYDSLGSQPQHF
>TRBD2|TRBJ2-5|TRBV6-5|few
TGTGCCAGCAGGCGACTAGCGGAAGAGACCCAGTACTTC
CASRRLAEETQYF
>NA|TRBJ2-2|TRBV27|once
TGTGCCAGCAGTTTACTTTCGACAGTCTGGGACGGGGAGCTGTTTTTT
CASSLLSTVWDGELFF
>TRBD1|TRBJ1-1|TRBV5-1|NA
TGCGCCAGCAGCTTGGAGGCAGGGGGCGCATCCCTGAACACTGAAGCTTTCTTT
CASSLEAGGASLNTEAFF
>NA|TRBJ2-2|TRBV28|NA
TGTGCCAGCAGTTTATCCCCAGGGACTCAAGGGAACACCGGGGAGCTGTTTTTT
CASSLSPGTQGNTGELFF
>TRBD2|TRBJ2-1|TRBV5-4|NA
TGTGCCAGCAGCTGGGAACCTAGCGGGAGGGAAAATGAGCAGTTCTTC
CASSWEPSGRENEQFF
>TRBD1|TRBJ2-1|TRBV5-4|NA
TGTGCCAGCAGCTTGTGGACAGGGAGCTCCTACAATGAGCAGTTCTTC
CASSLWTGSSYNEQFF
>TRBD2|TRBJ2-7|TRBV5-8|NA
TGTGCCAGCAGCAAAAAACATAGGACTAGCGGGAGGGCCGAGTACTTC
CASSKKHRTSGRAEYF
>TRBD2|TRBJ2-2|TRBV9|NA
TGTGCCAGCAGCGGACCCTTACTAGCGGGAGGGCCGAACACCGGGGAGCTGTTTTTT
CASSGPLLAGGPNTGELFF
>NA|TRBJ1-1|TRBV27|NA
TGTGCCAGCAAGCGGGGTTTGGGCACTGAAGCTTTCTTT
CASKRGLGTEAFF
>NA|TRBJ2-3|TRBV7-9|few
TGTGCCAGCAGCTTAGAGGGTGGCAAGCAGTATTTT
CASSLEGGKQYF
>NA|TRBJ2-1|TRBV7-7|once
TGTGCCAGCAGCCCCGGTGAAGCCCTCGGAGAGCAGTTCTTC
CASSPGEALGEQFF
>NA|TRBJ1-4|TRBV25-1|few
TGTGCCAGCAGCCACAGGACAACTAATGAAAAACTGTTTTTT
CASSHRTTNEKLFF
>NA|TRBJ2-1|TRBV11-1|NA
TGTGCCAGCAGCTTAGGGCACGACAATGAGCAGTTCTTC
CASSLGHDNEQFF
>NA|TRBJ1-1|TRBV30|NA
TGTGCCTGGAGTATAGGACCGCCTTTCGGGGCTTTCTTT
CAWSIGPPFGAFF
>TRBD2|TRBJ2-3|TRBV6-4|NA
TGTGCCAGCGCCGGGACTAGCGGGAGCACAGATACGCAGTATTTT
CASAGTSGSTDTQYF
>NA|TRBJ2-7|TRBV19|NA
TGTGCCAGTAGTTCACAGCATAGCTCCTACGAGCAGTACTTC
CASSSQHSSYEQYF
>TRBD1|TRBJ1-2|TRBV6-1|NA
TGTGCCAGCAGTGAATGGACAGGGGGCGGATATGGCTACACCTTC
CASSEWTGGGYGYTF
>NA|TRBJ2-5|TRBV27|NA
TGTGCCAGCAGTGTCCGTAATTCTGAGACCCAGTACTTC
CASSVRNSETQYF
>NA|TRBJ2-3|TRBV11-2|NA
TGTGCCAGCAGCTTACAAATTGGCACAGATACGCAGTATTTT
CASSLQIGTDTQYF
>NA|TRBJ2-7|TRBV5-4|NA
TGTGCCAGCAGCTTGGGGGCGGGGGCGATCTACGAGCAGTACTTC
CASSLGAGAIYEQYF
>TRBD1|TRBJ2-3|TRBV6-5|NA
TGTGCCAGTAAACAGGGGGCGCGGACAGATACGCAGTATTTT
CASKQGARTDTQYF
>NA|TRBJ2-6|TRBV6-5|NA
TGTGCCAGCAGTTACTCGACCGGAGCCAACGTCCTGACTTTC
CASSYSTGANVLTF
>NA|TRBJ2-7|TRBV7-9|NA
TGTGCCAGCAGCTTAGCGAAGGGGCGTGACTCCCCCTACGAGCAGTACTTC
CASSLAKGRDSPYEQYF
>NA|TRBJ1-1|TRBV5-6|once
TGTGCCAGCAGCCCCTACTTCCGGGGGACTGAAGCTTTCTTT
CASSPYFRGTEAFF
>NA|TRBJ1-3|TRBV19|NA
TGTGCCAGTAGTATCGTTGCGGCGGGACTCTCTGGAAACACCATATATTTT
CASSIVAAGLSGNTIYF
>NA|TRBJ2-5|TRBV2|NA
TGTGCCAGCAGTAAGGGCAGGGGCAAAGAGACCCAGTACTTC
CASSKGRGKETQYF
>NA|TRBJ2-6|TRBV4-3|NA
TGCGCCAGCAGCCAAACGGCAGGAGGGGCCAACGTCCTGACTTTC
CASSQTAGGANVLTF
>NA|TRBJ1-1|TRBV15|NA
TGTGCCACCCAGAGGAGGGGGTTCACTGAAGCTTTCTTT
CATQRRGFTEAFF
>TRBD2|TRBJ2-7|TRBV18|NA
TGTGCCAGCTCACCACGGGGGCCACCTAGCGGGAGTACCTACGAGCAGTACTTC
CASSPRGPPSGSTYEQYF
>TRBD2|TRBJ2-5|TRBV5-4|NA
TGTGCCAGCAGCTCTGGACTAGCCTACCAAGAGACCCAGTACTTC
CASSSGLAYQETQYF
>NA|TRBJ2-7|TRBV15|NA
TGTGCCACCTCCCCTTTTTCGGGGTACTCCTACGAGCAGTACTTC
CATSPFSGYSYEQYF